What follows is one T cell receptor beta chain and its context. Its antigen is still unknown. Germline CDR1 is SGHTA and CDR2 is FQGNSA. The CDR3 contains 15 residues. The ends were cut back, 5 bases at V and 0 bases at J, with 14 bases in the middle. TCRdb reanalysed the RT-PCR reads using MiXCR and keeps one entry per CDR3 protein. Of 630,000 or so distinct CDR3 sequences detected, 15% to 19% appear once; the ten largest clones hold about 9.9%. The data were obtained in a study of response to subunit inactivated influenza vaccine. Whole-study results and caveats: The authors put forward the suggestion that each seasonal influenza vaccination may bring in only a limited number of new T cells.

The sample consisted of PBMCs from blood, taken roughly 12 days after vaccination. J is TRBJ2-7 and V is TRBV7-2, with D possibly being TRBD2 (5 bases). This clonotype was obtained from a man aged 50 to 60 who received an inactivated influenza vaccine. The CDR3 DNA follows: TGTGCCAGCAGCGCTCTGAGGAGGAGCTCCTACGAGCAGTACTTC. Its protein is CASSALRRSSYEQYF.